In this sample, the clone carrying this TCR beta chain turned up once. The V gene's germline CDR1 is SGHTA and CDR2 FQGNSA. With 4 bases clipped from V and 7 bases from J, the junction kept 11 bases outside the gene matches. The CDR3 sequence is 15 residues long. All enrollees were about 18 to 89 years old and from about two dozen US areas. Two negative PCRs, clearance, or symptom resolution were required of recovered Cohort 3 donors. These data come from a study of blood T cell repertoires in COVID-19. Study at large: Sample material is recorded as cDNA or gDNA derived from T cells, B-cell-depleted T cells, or PBMCs.

Profiled with immunoSEQ multiplex PCR; TCRdb holds only in-frame clones, not every one. The table records under 450,000 clones, around 87% of them present only once. The specimen was PBMCs or T cells enriched from blood (not recorded which). The receptor was isolated from a man aged 25 to 40 who had recovered from COVID-19. This chain joins TRBV7-2 and TRBJ2-5, with 8 bases aligning to TRBD2. The CDR3 protein is CASSSAGGPFGTQYF. CDR3 DNA: TGTGCCAGCAGCTCGGCGGGGGGCCCTTTCGGGACCCAGTACTTC.